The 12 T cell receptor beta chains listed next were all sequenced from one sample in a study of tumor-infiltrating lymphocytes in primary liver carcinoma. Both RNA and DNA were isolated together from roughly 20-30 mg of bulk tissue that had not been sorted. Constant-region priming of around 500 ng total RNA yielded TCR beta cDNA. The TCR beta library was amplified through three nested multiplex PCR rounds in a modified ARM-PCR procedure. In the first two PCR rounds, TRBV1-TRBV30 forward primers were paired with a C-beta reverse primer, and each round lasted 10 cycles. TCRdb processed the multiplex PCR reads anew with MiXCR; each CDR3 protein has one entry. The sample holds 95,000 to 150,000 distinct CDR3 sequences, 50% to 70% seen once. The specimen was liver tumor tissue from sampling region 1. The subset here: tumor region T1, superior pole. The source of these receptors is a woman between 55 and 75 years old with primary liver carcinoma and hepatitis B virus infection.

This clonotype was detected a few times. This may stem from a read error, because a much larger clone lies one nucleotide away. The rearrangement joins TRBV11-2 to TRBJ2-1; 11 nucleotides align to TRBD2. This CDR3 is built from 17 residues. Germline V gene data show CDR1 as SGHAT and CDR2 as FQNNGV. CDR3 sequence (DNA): TGTGCCAGCAGCTTAACTCCCGGGACTAGCGGACACGATGAGCAGTCCTTC. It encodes CASSLTPGTSGHDEQSF.

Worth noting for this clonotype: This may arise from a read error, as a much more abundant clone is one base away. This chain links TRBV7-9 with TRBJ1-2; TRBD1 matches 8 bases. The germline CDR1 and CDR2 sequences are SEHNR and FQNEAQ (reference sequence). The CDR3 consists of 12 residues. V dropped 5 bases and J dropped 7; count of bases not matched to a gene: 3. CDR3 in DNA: TGTGCCAGCAGCCTTGACAGGGGTGGCTACACCTTC. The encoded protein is CASSLDRGGYTF.

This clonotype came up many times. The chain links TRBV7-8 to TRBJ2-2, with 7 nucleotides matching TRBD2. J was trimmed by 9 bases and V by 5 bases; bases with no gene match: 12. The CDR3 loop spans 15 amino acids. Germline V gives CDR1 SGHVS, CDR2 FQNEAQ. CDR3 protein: CASSTRTRVERELFF. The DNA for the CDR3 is TGTGCCAGCAGCACCCGGACTAGAGTGGAGAGGGAGCTGTTTTTT.

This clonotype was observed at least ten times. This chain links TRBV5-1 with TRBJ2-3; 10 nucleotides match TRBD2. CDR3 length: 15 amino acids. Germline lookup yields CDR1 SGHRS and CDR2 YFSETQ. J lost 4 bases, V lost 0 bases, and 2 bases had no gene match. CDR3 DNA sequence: TGCGCCAGCAGCTTGGCTAGCGGGAGCGCAGATACGCAGTATTTT. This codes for CASSLASGSADTQYF.

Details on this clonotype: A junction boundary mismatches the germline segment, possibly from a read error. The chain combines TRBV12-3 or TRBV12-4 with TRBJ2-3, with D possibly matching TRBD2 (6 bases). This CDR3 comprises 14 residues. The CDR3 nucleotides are TGTGCCAGCAGCTACGGGGGAAGCACAGATATGCAGTATTTT. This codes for CASSYGGSTDMQYF.

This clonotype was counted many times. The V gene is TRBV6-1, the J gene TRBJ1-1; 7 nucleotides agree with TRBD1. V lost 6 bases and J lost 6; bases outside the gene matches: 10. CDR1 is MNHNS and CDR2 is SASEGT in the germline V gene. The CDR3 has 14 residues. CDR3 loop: CASRDQGGKSEAFF. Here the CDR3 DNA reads TGTGCCAGCAGGGACCAGGGGGGTAAATCTGAAGCTTTCTTT.

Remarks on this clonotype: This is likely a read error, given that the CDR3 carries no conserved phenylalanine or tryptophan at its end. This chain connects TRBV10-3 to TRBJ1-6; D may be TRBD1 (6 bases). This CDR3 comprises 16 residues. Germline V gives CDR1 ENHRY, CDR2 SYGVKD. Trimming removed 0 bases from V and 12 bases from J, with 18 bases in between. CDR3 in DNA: TGTGCCATCAGTGAGTCCAACACAGGGTCGGGCTTACCCCTCCACTAT. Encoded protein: CAISESNTGSGLPLHY.

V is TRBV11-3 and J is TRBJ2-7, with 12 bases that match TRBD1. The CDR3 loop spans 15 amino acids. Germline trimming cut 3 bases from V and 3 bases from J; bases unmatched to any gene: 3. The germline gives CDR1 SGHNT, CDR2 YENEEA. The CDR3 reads CASSFGTGGNYEQYF. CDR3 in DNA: TGTGCCAGCAGCTTTGGGACAGGGGGCAACTACGAGCAGTACTTC.

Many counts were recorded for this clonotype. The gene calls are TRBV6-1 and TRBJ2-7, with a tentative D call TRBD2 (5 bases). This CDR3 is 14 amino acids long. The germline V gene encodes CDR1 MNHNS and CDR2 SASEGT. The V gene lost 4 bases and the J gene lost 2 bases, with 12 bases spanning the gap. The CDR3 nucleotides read TGTGCCAGCAGTGTACGTTCCGGGACCTACGAGCAGTACTTC. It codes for CASSVRSGTYEQYF.

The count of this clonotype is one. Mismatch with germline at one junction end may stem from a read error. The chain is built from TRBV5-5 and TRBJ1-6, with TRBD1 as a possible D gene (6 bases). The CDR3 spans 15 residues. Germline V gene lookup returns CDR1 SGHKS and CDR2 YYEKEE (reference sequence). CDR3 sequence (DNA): TGCGCCAGCACCTTGATCAGGGGCCTTAATTCACCCCTCCACTTT. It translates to CASTLIRGLNSPLHF.

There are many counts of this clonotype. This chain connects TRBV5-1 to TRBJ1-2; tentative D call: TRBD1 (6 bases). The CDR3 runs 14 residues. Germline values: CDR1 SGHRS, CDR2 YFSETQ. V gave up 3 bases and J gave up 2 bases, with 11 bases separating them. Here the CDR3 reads CASSSDSQNYGYTF. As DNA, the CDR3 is TGCGCCAGCAGCTCGGACAGCCAAAACTATGGCTACACCTTC.

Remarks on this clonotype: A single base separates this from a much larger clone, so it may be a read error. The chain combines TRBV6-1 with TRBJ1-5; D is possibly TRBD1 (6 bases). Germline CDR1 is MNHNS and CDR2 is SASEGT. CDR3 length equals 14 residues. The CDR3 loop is CVSSDWGADQPQHF. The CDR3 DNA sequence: TGTGTCAGCAGTGACTGGGGGGCGGATCAGCCCCAGCATTTT.